Below, 18 T cell receptor beta chains from the same sample are listed, as sequenced in a study of control samples from healthy donors and cancer patients. The table came from immunoSEQ multiplex PCR; TCRdb's copy has only in-frame clones and leaves some out. The sample has about 120,000 clones, 80% to 90% seen once. The source material was PBMCs. These TCRs come from a woman aged 45 to 65 with colorectal cancer.

The chain links TRBV2 to TRBJ1-5; a possible D gene is TRBD1 (6 bases). The V gene's germline CDR1 is SNHLY and CDR2 FYNNEI. V was cut by 7 bases and J by 3 bases, with 10 bases left in between. The CDR3 spans 13 residues. CDR3 DNA: TGTGCCAGCATCGCAGGGGACAATCAGCCCCAGCATTTT. Translated, it gives CASIAGDNQPQHF.

The chain recombines TRBV5-1 with TRBJ2-3, with TRBD1 matching 8 bases. Trimming cost V 4 bases and J 6 bases; bases outside gene matches: 13. The CDR3 sequence is 16 residues long. Per the germline V gene, CDR1 is SGHRS and CDR2 is YFSETQ. The CDR3 here is CASSLGRDRTTDTQYF. The CDR3 DNA is TGCGCCAGCAGCCTGGGCCGGGACAGGACAACGGATACGCAGTATTTT.

The genes are TRBV2 and TRBJ1-1, with 9 bases identical to TRBD1. Unmatched junction bases numbered 3, after V lost 10 bases and J lost 0 bases. Per germline, CDR1 SNHLY and CDR2 FYNNEI. This CDR3 is 13 amino acids long. The CDR3 loop is CATQGAMNTEAFF. The CDR3 DNA reads TGTGCCACACAGGGGGCGATGAACACTGAAGCTTTCTTT.

The chain uses TRBV11-3 and TRBJ2-3; the D call may be TRBD1 or TRBD2 (5 bases each). Germline V gene lookup returns CDR1 SGHNT and CDR2 YENEEA. The CDR3 consists of 16 residues. V was clipped by 5 bases and J by 3 bases, with 18 bases between them. The CDR3 is CASSRRDRAGTDTQYF. In nucleotides, the CDR3 is TGTGCCAGCAGCCGCCGGGACCGGGCCGGTACAGATACGCAGTATTTT.

The chain recombines TRBV18 with TRBJ2-5; perhaps TRBD2 as D (6 bases). The V end lost 0 bases, the J end lost 4 bases, and 9 bases lay between the germline ends. The CDR3 consists of 14 residues. Germline values: CDR1 KGHSH, CDR2 LQKENI. CDR3 region: CASSPPPAGETQYF. The CDR3 DNA reads as TGTGCCAGCTCACCACCGCCAGCGGGAGAGACCCAGTACTTC.

The V call is TRBV30, the J call TRBJ1-2, with D perhaps TRBD1 (5 bases). Germline V gives CDR1 GTSNPN, CDR2 SVGIG (reference sequence). Trimming removed 3 bases from V and 0 bases from J, with 17 bases in between. The CDR3 has 16 amino acids. CDR3 in DNA: TGTGCCTGGAGGCCCCCTGACAGAGCAACTAACTATGGCTACACCTTC. Its protein product is CAWRPPDRATNYGYTF.

V gene TRBV27 combines with J gene TRBJ1-2; a weak D match, TRBD1 (6 bases). In germline, CDR1 is MNHEY, CDR2 SMNVEV (reference sequence). This CDR3 is built from 13 residues. V shed 0 bases and J shed 11 bases, with 13 bases lying between them. CDR3 DNA: TGTGCCAGCAGTTTATCGGGACAAACAGCATACACCTTC. It codes for CASSLSGQTAYTF.

The chain couples TRBV28 to TRBJ2-2; D uncertain. With 6 bases removed from V and 0 bases from J, the gap between germline ends came to 23 bases. The germline CDR1 and CDR2 sequences are MDHEN and SYDVKM. This CDR3 spans 19 amino acids. CDR3 in amino acids: CASRPHLGRQATNTGELFF. CDR3 coding DNA: TGTGCCAGCAGACCCCATCTCGGTAGGCAGGCCACGAACACCGGGGAGCTGTTTTTT.

Written as DNA, the CDR3 is TGTGCCAGTAGTACGCAGGGGAGAAATGAGCAGTTCTTC. Its translation: CASSTQGRNEQFF. The chain is built from TRBV19 and TRBJ2-1; D perhaps matches TRBD1 (6 bases). Deletions cut 4 bases from V and 7 bases from J, with 11 bases between. The CDR3 contains 13 residues. Germline CDR1 and CDR2: LNHDA and SQIVND (reference sequence).

This sequence joins TRBV15 and TRBJ2-7, with TRBD1 identical over 9 bases. The length of the CDR3 is 15 residues. CDR1 is LNHNV, CDR2 YYDKDF, per germline (reference sequence). Trimming removed 4 bases from V and 5 bases from J; junction bases left unmatched: 9. CDR3 amino acids: CATSKAGTGSNEQYF. CDR3 coding DNA: TGTGCCACCAGCAAGGCCGGGACAGGGAGTAACGAGCAGTACTTC.

The chain joins TRBV5-5 to TRBJ1-1; no reliable D call. Deletions cut 2 bases from V and 3 bases from J, with 14 bases between. This CDR3 spans 15 amino acids. Looked up from germline, CDR1 is SGHKS and CDR2 is YYEKEE (reference sequence). In nucleotides, the CDR3 is TGTGCCAGCAGCTTAGGCCAGGTAAGGGACACTGAAGCTTTCTTT. Its protein product is CASSLGQVRDTEAFF.

This chain connects TRBV12-3 or TRBV12-4 to TRBJ2-7; D is possibly TRBD2 (6 bases). The germline V and J ends were trimmed by 7 bases and 4 bases, with 14 bases remaining between them. There are 13 residues in the CDR3. Written as DNA, the CDR3 is TGTGCCAGCAACCAGGCTGGAGGGTACGAGCAGTACTTC. It yields the protein CASNQAGGYEQYF.

J is TRBJ1-5 and V is TRBV19; no firm D call. Germline V gives CDR1 LNHDA, CDR2 SQIVND (reference sequence). V was cut by 6 bases and J by 2 bases, with 14 bases left in between. CDR3 length equals 15 residues. This CDR3 is CASRTGGQGNQPQHF. In DNA, the CDR3 is TGTGCCAGTAGAACGGGAGGGCAAGGCAATCAGCCCCAGCATTTT.

The V and J genes are TRBV12-2 and TRBJ1-5. TRBV12-2 is a listed pseudogene. The CDR3 has 17 amino acids. The CDR3 DNA is TGTGCAAGTCGCTTTCGCCAGCTCCGAATGTGGAATCAGCCCCAGCATTTT. Protein product: CASRFRQLRMWNQPQHF.

The J gene is TRBJ1-4, the V gene TRBV18, with D tentatively TRBD1 (6 bases). V was pared by 3 bases and J by 8 bases, with 19 bases between. Germline values: CDR1 KGHSH, CDR2 LQKENI. The CDR3 contains 16 residues. CDR3 protein: CASSPGGTGTREKLFF. CDR3 in DNA: TGTGCCAGCTCACCTGGAGGAACAGGGACGCGAGAAAAACTGTTTTTT.

In DNA form, the CDR3 reads TGTGCCAGCAGCGTAGGGAGGGTTGCCACCGGGGAGCTGTTTTTT. Translated, it gives CASSVGRVATGELFF. V and J are TRBV9 and TRBJ2-2, with a possible D match to TRBD2 (6 bases). CDR3 length: 15 residues. Trimming cost V 0 bases and J 4 bases, with 10 bases left between them. From germline, CDR1 is SGDLS and CDR2 YYNGEE.

This chain links TRBV28 with TRBJ2-7; D unclear. Germline V gene sequence: CDR1 MDHEN, CDR2 SYDVKM. The CDR3 has 13 residues. Trimming took 7 bases from V and 2 from J, leaving 12 bases between them. The CDR3 nucleotides are TGTGCCAGCAAACTCCCCGCAACCTACGAGCAGTACTTC. Its protein product is CASKLPATYEQYF.

CDR3 nucleotides: TGTGCCAGCTCCGGGCTTTTCTACGAGCAGTACTTC. The encoded protein is CASSGLFYEQYF. The chain employs TRBV28 and TRBJ2-7; D not resolved. V dropped 8 bases and J dropped 3 bases, with 11 bases sitting between them. The CDR3 covers 12 residues. The germline V gene encodes CDR1 MDHEN and CDR2 SYDVKM.